These T cell receptor beta chains were read from a single sample in a study of blood T cell repertoires in COVID-19. The protocol was immunoSEQ multiplex PCR, while the TCRdb copy is restricted to in-frame clones and leaves out a portion. This sample carries fewer than 500,000 clones, roughly nine tenths of them seen once, and the ten largest clones take around 1.1%. Input material: PBMCs or T cells enriched from blood (not recorded which). The receptors shown here come from a man aged 25-40 years who had recovered from COVID-19. Each CDR3 is given with its conserved first and last residue. A D gene is named only where the DNA matches it firmly. Expanded clones get a size class; other rows say once, few or many, or leave the size out.

cdr3_aa cdr3_nt clone_size d_call j_call v_call
CASSLSPAGVGINNEQFF TGCGCCAGCAGCTTGTCTCCAGCGGGAGTGGGGATCAACAATGAGCAGTTCTTC - TRBD2 TRBJ2-1 TRBV5-1
CASSQVQGATQPQHF TGCGCCAGCAGCCAAGTCCAGGGGGCAACTCAGCCCCAGCATTTT once TRBD1 TRBJ1-5 TRBV4-1
CASSIQGGVETQYF TGTGCCAGCAGCATACAGGGGGGGGTGGAGACCCAGTACTTC - - TRBJ2-5 TRBV6-5
CASARQGAGNTEAFF TGTGCCAGCGCGCGACAGGGGGCGGGGAACACTGAAGCTTTCTTT - TRBD1 TRBJ1-1 TRBV2
CASSIPHSGGNTIYF TGTGCCAGTAGTATCCCACATTCAGGTGGAAACACCATATATTTT - - TRBJ1-3 TRBV19
CSVESGEAKLFF TGCAGCGTTGAAAGTGGGGAGGCAAAACTGTTTTTT - - TRBJ1-4 TRBV29-1
CASSGGGRGYEQYF TGCGCCAGCAGTGGCGGTGGCAGGGGTTACGAGCAGTACTTC few - TRBJ2-7 TRBV10-2
CASGLGTTNEKLFF TGCGCCAGCGGTTTGGGGACTACAAATGAAAAACTGTTTTTT - - TRBJ1-4 TRBV5-1
CASSPGRTGVSEQYF TGTGCCAGCTCACCAGGAAGGACAGGGGTCAGCGAGCAGTACTTC - TRBD1 TRBJ2-7 TRBV18
CAWSVEDRGGCVNYGYTF TGTGCCTGGAGTGTAGAAGACAGGGGAGGCTGTGTCAACTATGGCTACACCTTC once TRBD1 TRBJ1-2 TRBV30
CASSWTGLNEKLFF TGTGCCAGCAGTTGGACAGGCCTTAATGAAAAACTGTTTTTT - TRBD1 TRBJ1-4 TRBV6-5
CASSKDRSRDGYTF TGCGCCAGCAGCAAAGACAGGAGCAGGGACGGCTACACCTTC few - TRBJ1-2 TRBV5-1
CATSPQAGEFGNEQFF TGTGCCACCAGCCCCCAAGCGGGAGAATTTGGTAATGAGCAGTTCTTC few TRBD2 TRBJ2-1 TRBV15
CASSVDQGASEAFF TGTGCCAGCAGCGTAGATCAGGGGGCATCTGAAGCTTTCTTT once TRBD1 TRBJ1-1 TRBV9